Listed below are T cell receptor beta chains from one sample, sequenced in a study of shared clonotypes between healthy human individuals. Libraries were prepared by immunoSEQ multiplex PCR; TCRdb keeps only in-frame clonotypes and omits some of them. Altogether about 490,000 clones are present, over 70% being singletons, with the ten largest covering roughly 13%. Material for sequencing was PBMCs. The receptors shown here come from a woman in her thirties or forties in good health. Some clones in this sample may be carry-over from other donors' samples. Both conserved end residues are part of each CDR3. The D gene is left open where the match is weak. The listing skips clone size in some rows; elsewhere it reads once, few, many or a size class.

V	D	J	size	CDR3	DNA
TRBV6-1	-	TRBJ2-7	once	CASSDLGTGTPYEQYF	TGTGCCAGCAGTGATCTCGGGACGGGAACCCCCTACGAGCAGTACTTC
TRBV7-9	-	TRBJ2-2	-	CASSWIRGELFF	TGTGCCAGCAGCTGGATAAGAGGGGAGCTGTTTTTT
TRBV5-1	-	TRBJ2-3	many	CASSALTGADTQYF	TGCGCCAGCAGCGCATTGACCGGTGCAGATACGCAGTATTTT
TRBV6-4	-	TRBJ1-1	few	CASSDSLNTEAFF	TGTGCCAGCAGTGACTCATTGAACACTGAAGCTTTCTTT
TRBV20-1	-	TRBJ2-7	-	CSAPKSYEQYF	TGCAGTGCTCCGAAGTCGTACGAGCAGTACTTC
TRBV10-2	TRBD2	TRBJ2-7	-	CASTQLPGLAGNGSPYEQYF	TGCGCCAGCACCCAGCTACCGGGACTAGCGGGAAATGGGTCCCCCTACGAGCAGTACTTC
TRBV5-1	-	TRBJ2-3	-	CASSEVEDTQYF	TGCGCCAGCAGCGAAGTTGAGGATACGCAGTATTTT
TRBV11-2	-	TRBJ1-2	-	CASSLRADYGYTF	TGTGCCAGCAGCTTAAGGGCAGACTATGGCTACACCTTC
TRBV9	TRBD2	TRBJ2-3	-	CASSAAGTPDTQYF	TGTGCCAGCAGCGCAGCGGGGACCCCAGATACGCAGTATTTT
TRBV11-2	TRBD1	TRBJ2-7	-	CASSRRTGLILNYEQYF	TGTGCCAGCAGCCGCCGGACAGGCCTGATCCTAAACTACGAGCAGTACTTC
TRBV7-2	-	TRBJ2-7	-	CASSLTGRLYEQYF	TGTGCCAGCAGCTTGACAGGGAGGTTGTACGAGCAGTACTTC
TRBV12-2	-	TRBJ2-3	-	CASRLGHTDTQYF	TGTGCAAGTCGCTTAGGACACACAGATACGCAGTATTTT
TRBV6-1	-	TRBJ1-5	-	CASRPNSNQPQHF	TGTGCCAGCCGACCCAATAGCAATCAGCCCCAGCATTTT
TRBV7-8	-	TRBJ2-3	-	CASSWTRGTDTQYF	TGTGCCAGCAGCTGGACAAGGGGCACAGATACGCAGTATTTT
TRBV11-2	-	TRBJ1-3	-	CASSFATASSGNTIYF	TGTGCCAGCAGCTTTGCGACAGCGAGCTCTGGAAACACCATATATTTT
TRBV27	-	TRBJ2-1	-	CASSLGAGWGNEQFF	TGTGCCAGCAGTTTAGGAGCAGGGTGGGGGAATGAGCAGTTCTTC
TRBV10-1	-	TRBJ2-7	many	CASSENLQGGEQYF	TGCGCCAGCAGTGAGAATCTTCAGGGGGGCGAGCAGTACTTC
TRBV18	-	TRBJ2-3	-	CASSPLAKGSTDTQYF	TGTGCCAGCTCACCATTGGCGAAGGGTTCCACAGATACGCAGTATTTT
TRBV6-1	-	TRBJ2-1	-	CASSERGFNEQFF	TGTGCCAGCAGTGAAAGGGGGTTTAATGAGCAGTTCTTC
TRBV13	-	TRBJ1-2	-	CASTLGGGMTYGYTF	TGTGCCAGCACGCTCGGCGGGGGGATGACTTATGGCTACACCTTC
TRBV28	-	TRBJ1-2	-	CASSPMALADGYTF	TGTGCCAGCAGCCCCATGGCTCTGGCGGATGGCTACACCTTC
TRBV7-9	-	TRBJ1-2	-	CASSFTGFYGYTF	TGTGCCAGCAGCTTCACAGGGTTCTATGGCTACACCTTC
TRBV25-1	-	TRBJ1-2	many	CASRGGPADGYTF	TGTGCCAGCAGGGGCGGTCCAGCGGATGGCTACACCTTC
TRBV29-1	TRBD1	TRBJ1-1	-	CSVVQGARGTEAFF	TGCAGCGTTGTTCAGGGGGCGAGGGGCACTGAAGCTTTCTTT
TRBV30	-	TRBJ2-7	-	CAWSWGAFEQYF	TGTGCCTGGAGTTGGGGGGCGTTCGAGCAGTACTTC
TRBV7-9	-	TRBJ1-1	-	CASSLTGGNTEAFF	TGTGCCAGCAGCTTAACGGGGGGCAACACTGAAGCTTTCTTT
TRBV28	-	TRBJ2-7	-	CASSLPYRQDRLYEQYF	TGTGCCAGCAGTTTACCCTACCGGCAGGATCGCCTCTACGAGCAGTACTTC
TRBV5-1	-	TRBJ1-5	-	CASSLEGIGQPQHF	TGCGCCAGCAGCTTGGAAGGGATTGGTCAGCCCCAGCATTTT
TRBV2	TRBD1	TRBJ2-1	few	CASREGQGVYNEQFF	TGTGCCAGCAGGGAAGGACAGGGAGTTTACAATGAGCAGTTCTTC
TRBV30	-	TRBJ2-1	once	CAWSVRTGMEQFF	TGTGCCTGGAGTGTAAGAACAGGTATGGAGCAGTTCTTC
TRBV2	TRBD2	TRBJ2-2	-	CASNPTLAGDTGELFF	TGTGCCAGCAATCCGACCCTAGCGGGGGACACCGGGGAGCTGTTTTTT
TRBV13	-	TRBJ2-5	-	CASSYRERTDQETQYF	TGTGCCAGCAGCTACAGGGAGAGGACGGACCAAGAGACCCAGTACTTC
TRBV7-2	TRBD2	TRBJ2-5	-	CASSLAGLANQETQYF	TGTGCCAGCAGCTTAGCGGGACTAGCGAATCAAGAGACCCAGTACTTC
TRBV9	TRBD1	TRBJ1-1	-	CASSPGGTRENTEAFF	TGTGCCAGCAGCCCAGGGGGGACTCGGGAGAACACTGAAGCTTTCTTT
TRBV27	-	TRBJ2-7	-	CASSSFFRRSYYEQYF	TGTGCCAGCAGTTCTTTCTTTCGGAGGAGTTACTACGAGCAGTACTTC
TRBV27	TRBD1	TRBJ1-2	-	CASSSARDRVRGNYGYTF	TGTGCCAGCAGTTCGGCCCGGGACAGGGTACGGGGTAACTATGGCTACACCTTC
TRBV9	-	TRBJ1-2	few	CASSPGVGGYTF	TGTGCCAGCAGCCCAGGGGTGGGTGGCTACACCTTC
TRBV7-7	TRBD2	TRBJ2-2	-	CASSILAGGNTGELFF	TGTGCCAGCAGTATACTAGCGGGAGGGAACACCGGGGAGCTGTTTTTT
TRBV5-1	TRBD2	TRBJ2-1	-	CASSPNPSGRALYNEQFF	TGCGCCAGCAGCCCTAACCCCAGCGGGAGGGCCCTCTACAATGAGCAGTTCTTC
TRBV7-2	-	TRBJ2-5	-	CASSLGRRETQYF	TGTGCCAGCAGCTTAGGGAGGAGGGAGACCCAGTACTTC